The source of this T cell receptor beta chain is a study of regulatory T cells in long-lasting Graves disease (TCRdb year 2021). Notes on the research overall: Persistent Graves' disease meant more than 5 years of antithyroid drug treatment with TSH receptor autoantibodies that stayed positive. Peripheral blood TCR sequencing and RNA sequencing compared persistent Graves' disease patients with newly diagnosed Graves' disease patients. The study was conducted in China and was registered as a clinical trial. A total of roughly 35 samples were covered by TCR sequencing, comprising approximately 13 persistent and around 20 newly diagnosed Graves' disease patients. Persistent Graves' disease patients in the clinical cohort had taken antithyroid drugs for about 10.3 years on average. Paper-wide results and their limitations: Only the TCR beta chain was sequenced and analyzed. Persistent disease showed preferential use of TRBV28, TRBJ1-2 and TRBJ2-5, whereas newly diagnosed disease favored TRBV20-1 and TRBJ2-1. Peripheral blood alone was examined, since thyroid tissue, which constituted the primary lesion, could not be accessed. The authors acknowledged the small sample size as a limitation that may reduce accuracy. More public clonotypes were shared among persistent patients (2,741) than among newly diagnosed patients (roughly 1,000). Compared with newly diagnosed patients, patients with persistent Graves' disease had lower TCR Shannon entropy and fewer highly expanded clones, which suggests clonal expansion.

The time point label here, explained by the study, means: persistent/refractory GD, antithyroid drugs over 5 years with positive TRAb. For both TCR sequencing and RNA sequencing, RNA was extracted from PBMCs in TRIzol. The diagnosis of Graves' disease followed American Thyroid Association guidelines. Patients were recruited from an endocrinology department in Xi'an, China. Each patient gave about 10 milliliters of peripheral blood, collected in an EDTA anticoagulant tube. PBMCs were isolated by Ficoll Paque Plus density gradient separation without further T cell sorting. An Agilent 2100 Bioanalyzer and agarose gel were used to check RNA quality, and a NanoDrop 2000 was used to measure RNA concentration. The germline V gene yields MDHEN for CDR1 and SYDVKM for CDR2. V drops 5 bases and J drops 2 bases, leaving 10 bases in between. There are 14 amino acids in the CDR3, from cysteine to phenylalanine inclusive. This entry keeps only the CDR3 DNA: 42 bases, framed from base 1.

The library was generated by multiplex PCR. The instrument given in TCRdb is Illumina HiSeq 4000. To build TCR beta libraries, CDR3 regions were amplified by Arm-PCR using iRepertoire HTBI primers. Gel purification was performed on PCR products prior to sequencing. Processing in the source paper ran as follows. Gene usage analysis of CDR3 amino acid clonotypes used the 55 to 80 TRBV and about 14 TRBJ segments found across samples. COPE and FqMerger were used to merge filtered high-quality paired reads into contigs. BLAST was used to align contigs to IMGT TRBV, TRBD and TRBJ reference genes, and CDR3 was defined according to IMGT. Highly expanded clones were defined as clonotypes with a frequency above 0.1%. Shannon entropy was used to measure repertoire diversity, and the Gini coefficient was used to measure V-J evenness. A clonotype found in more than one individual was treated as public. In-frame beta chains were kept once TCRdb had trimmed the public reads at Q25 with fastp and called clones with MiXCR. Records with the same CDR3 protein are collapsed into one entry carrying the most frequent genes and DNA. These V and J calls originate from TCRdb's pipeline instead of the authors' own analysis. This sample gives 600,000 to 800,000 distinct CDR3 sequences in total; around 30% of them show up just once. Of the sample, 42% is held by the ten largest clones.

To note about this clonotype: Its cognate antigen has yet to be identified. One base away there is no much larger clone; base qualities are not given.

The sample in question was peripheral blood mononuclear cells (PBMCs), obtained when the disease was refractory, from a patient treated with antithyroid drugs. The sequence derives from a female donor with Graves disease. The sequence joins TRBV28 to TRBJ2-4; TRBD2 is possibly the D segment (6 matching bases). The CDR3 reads CASSGSGPKNIQYF. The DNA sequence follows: TGTGCCAGCAGTGGTAGCGGCCCCAAAAACATTCAGTACTTC.